One and the same sample provided the 11 T cell receptor beta chains below, sequenced in a study of glioma-infiltrating T cells. The iRepertoire nested amplicon-rescue multiplex PCR amplified TCR alpha and beta CDR3s from RNA. Using its own MiXCR run on the multiplex PCR reads, TCRdb lists one record per CDR3 protein. Here the sample spans 44,000 or so distinct CDR3 sequences, around 20% being singletons. Sequenced: glioma tissue, nonneoplastic brain tissue, or PBMCs (not recorded which). These receptors originate from a human donor with low-grade glioma or glioblastoma, undergoing nonglioma brain surgery, or in good health (not recorded which).

The sample holds a few counts of this clonotype. The chain uses TRBV7-9 and TRBJ2-5; 7 positions match TRBD2. The germline gives CDR1 SEHNR, CDR2 FQNEAQ (reference sequence). V gave up 5 bases and J gave up 4 bases; unmatched junction bases: 22. This CDR3 contains 19 residues. The CDR3 here is CASSQMKPGLRPERETQYF. The DNA for the CDR3 is TGTGCCAGCAGCCAGATGAAGCCGGGACTACGGCCGGAGAGAGAGACCCAGTACTTC.

This clonotype was picked up a small number of times. V and J are TRBV19 and TRBJ2-1, with D possibly being TRBD2 (6 bases). Germline V gene data show CDR1 as LNHDA and CDR2 as SQIVND (reference sequence). The germline V and J ends were trimmed by 9 bases and 0 bases, with 12 bases remaining between them. The CDR3 is 14 residues long. CDR3 nucleotides: TGTGCCAGCAGTCTAGCGTACTCCTACAATGAGCAGTTCTTC. Its protein product is CASSLAYSYNEQFF.

This clonotype is medium-sized within its sample. The chain is built from TRBV6-1 and TRBJ1-2; D not certain. There are 15 residues in the CDR3. V lost 3 bases to trimming and J lost 7 bases, with 18 bases between them. Germline V lookup: CDR1 MNHNS, CDR2 SASEGT. DNA of the CDR3: TGTGCCAGCAGTGAGCTGGACCCTCAAGCGGGTGGCTACACCTTC. Translation: CASSELDPQAGGYTF.

This clonotype has only one observation. It may be a read error: a sequence one base away is much more abundant. This chain joins TRBV28 and TRBJ2-2; TRBD1 matches at 8 bases. The CDR3 is made up of 15 amino acids. Trimming took 6 bases from V and 2 from J; bases not matched to a gene: 5. Per the germline V gene, CDR1 is MDHEN and CDR2 is SYDVKM. CDR3 loop: CASSSAGGNTGELFF. CDR3 DNA: TGTGCCAGCAGCTCGGCAGGGGGCAACACCGGGGAGCTGTTTTTT.

This clonotype occurred many times. The rearrangement joins TRBV4-3 to TRBJ1-2; 11 bases are shared with TRBD1. Germline CDR1 LGHNA, CDR2 YSLEER. The V gene end was trimmed by 4 bases and the J gene end by 7 bases; junction bases not matched to a gene: 8. The CDR3 sequence is 15 residues long. CDR3 amino acids: CASSRTGTGGGGYTF. The CDR3 bases are TGCGCCAGCAGCCGAACCGGGACAGGGGGGGGTGGCTACACCTTC.

This clonotype was picked up many times. The V and J genes are TRBV12-3 or TRBV12-4 and TRBJ2-7; 7 nucleotides align to TRBD1. This CDR3 contains 16 residues. The junction had 8 bases not matched to a gene; V was cut back by 3 bases and J by 0 bases. The CDR3 sequence is CASSLGFGDSSYEQYF. The CDR3 coding sequence is TGTGCCAGCAGTTTGGGTTTTGGGGACAGCTCCTACGAGCAGTACTTC.

Remarks on this clonotype: A much larger clone differs by one base, so this may be a read error. The chain joins TRBV10-3 to TRBJ1-6; D is undetermined. The CDR3 totals 16 residues. Germline V lookup: CDR1 ENHRY, CDR2 SYGVKD. Trimming removed 3 bases at V and 10 bases at J, with 19 bases between. CDR3 bases: TGTGCCATCAGTGACCTCAAGGGAGTGGGAAGGTCACCCCTCCACTTT. It specifies CAISDLKGVGRSPLHF.

The chain is built from TRBV2 and TRBJ2-1; TRBD2 matches 12 bases. The J segment lost 7 bases and the V segment lost 5 bases, leaving 9 bases of the junction unmatched. CDR3 size: 16 residues. Germline V lookup: CDR1 SNHLY, CDR2 FYNNEI. The CDR3 protein is CASSPRTSGIKNEQFF. For the CDR3, the DNA is TGTGCCAGCAGTCCCCGGACTAGCGGGATCAAGAATGAGCAGTTCTTC.

A note on this clonotype: An end of the junction does not agree with germline; a read error may underlie this. The chain couples TRBV6-1 to TRBJ1-3; D is undetermined. Per germline, CDR1 MNHNS and CDR2 SASEGT. The CDR3 spans 14 residues. The CDR3 bases are TGTGCCCGCAGTGGCCCAGCCTCTGGAAACACCATATATTTT. It yields the protein CARSGPASGNTIYF.

Ten or more counts support this clonotype. The chain combines TRBV12-5 with TRBJ2-3; D gene uncertain. Trimming pared 2 bases from V and 2 bases from J, leaving 8 bases between. This CDR3 has 14 residues. Germline V gene sequence: CDR1 LGHNT, CDR2 FRNRAP. CDR3 nucleotides: TGTGCTAGTGGTTTGATGGCTGTCACAGATACGCAGTATTTT. Translation: CASGLMAVTDTQYF.

For this clonotype: This clone may be a read error of a much larger clone one base away. This chain joins TRBV4-1 and TRBJ2-5; unclear D gene. The V end was cut by 4 bases, the J end by 7 bases, with 16 bases between. The length of the CDR3 is 14 residues. Germline-derived CDR1 and CDR2 are MGHRA and YSYEKL. The CDR3 nucleotides are TGCGCCAGCAGCCCAGGCCCCGCGCGAGGGACCCAGTACTTC. Amino acid sequence: CASSPGPARGTQYF.